These 24 T cell receptor beta chains originate from one sample sequenced in a study of CXCR3-negative and CXCR3-positive naive CD8 T cells. No cognate antigen is known for these TCRs. Study conclusions and caveats: More hydrophobic TRB CDR3s were found in CXCR3-positive naive cells than in CXCR3-negative naive cells.

Via 5' RACE with UMI labels, TRB cDNA libraries were prepared. TCRdb reprocessed the 5' RACE reads; each CDR3 protein has one entry and no DNA is given. The data include around 60,000 distinct CDR3 sequences; the top ten clones carry about 0.78%. Specimen: naive CXCR3+ CD8+ T cells from blood. This sample's subset: CD45RO-CCR7+CD27+CD95- naive CD8+ T cells expressing CXCR3 (TNR3+). The receptors stem from a human donor in good health. Some clones in this sample may be carry-over from other donors' samples.

V gene TRBV29-1 combines with J gene TRBJ1-2; TCRdb names TRBD1, which stays unverified in the absence of DNA. The CDR3 has 15 amino acids. Germline V gene lookup returns CDR1 SQVTM and CDR2 ANQGSEA. CDR3 loop: CSVEPSGQGLGGYTF.

This rearrangement joins TRBV29-1 to TRBJ2-2. The CDR3 runs to 12 residues. Germline assignment: CDR1 SQVTM and CDR2 ANQGSEA. CDR3 sequence reads: CSGEGNTGELFF.

The V gene is TRBV12-3 or TRBV12-4, the J gene TRBJ2-5; TCRdb reports TRBD1, a call that lacks DNA to check it against. The CDR3 covers 13 residues. CDR3 sequence reads: CASSFWGGETQYF.

The chain joins TRBV7-3 to TRBJ2-7; TCRdb lists TRBD2, though no DNA is available to test this call. The CDR3 loop spans 14 amino acids. Germline CDR1 is SGHTA and CDR2 is FQGTGA. CDR3 protein: CASSARPIPYEQYF.

The V call is TRBV28, the J call TRBJ2-5; the D call of TRBD1 rests on TCRdb alone, since no DNA is present to check it. Germline CDR1 reads MDHEN; CDR2 reads SYDVKM. The length of the CDR3 is 14 residues. CDR3 sequence reads: CASSPGIGEETQYF.

The chain employs TRBV7-8 and TRBJ1-5; TCRdb indicates TRBD1, and absent DNA this call remains unverified. Germline V gives CDR1 SGHVS, CDR2 FQNEAQ. The CDR3 has 12 amino acids. The chain's CDR3 is CASSEGDQPQHF.

The V gene is TRBV7-6, the J gene TRBJ2-2; TCRdb gives TRBD1 as the D gene, but with no DNA this cannot be confirmed. Germline V lookup: CDR1 SGHVS, CDR2 FNYEAQ. The CDR3 has 16 amino acids. The CDR3 region is CASSLARGGGTGELFF.

The chain recombines TRBV5-1 with TRBJ1-6; the TCRdb D gene call, TRBD1, has no DNA to confirm it. Germline V gene sequence: CDR1 SGHRS, CDR2 YFSETQ. The CDR3 is 16 amino acids. CDR3 loop: CASSLIGTGGFSPLHF.

This chain links TRBV7-9 with TRBJ1-1; the D call of TRBD1 rests on TCRdb alone, since no DNA is present to check it. CDR3 length: 12 residues. From germline, CDR1 is SEHNR and CDR2 FQNEAQ (reference sequence). CDR3 residues: CASSFQGSEAFF.

The gene calls are TRBV7-3 and TRBJ2-7; TCRdb selects TRBD2, and the lack of DNA leaves this call unchecked. Germline lookup yields CDR1 SGHTA and CDR2 FQGTGA. This CDR3 region has 11 residues. CDR3 loop: CASSNGGEQYF.

The chain carries TRBV28 and TRBJ2-2. The CDR3 is 14 residues long. The germline V gene has CDR1 MDHEN and CDR2 SYDVKM. CDR3: CASSYVGGTGELFF.

The CDR3 sequence: CASNLIATNEKLFF. The chain has TRBV7-9 and TRBJ1-4. CDR3 size: 14 residues. The V gene's germline CDR1 is SEHNR and CDR2 FQNEAQ (reference sequence).

The rearrangement uses TRBV7-2 and TRBJ1-1. The germline CDR1 and CDR2 sequences are SGHTA and FQGNSA. This CDR3 region has 14 residues. The CDR3 sequence: CASSLWRANTEAFF.

The chain links TRBV20-1 to TRBJ2-6; TCRdb selects TRBD1, and the lack of DNA leaves this call unchecked. The CDR3 consists of 14 residues. Per the germline V gene, CDR1 is DFQATT and CDR2 is SNEGSKA (reference sequence). CDR3 sequence reads: CSGVPLGGANVLTF.

V is TRBV10-3 and J is TRBJ2-1; absent DNA, TCRdb's TRBD1 call cannot be checked. CDR3 length: 15 residues. The germline gives CDR1 ENHRY, CDR2 SYGVKD. CDR3 in amino acids: CAITEEGAGYNEQFF.

V usage is TRBV20-1 and J usage is TRBJ2-7; TCRdb's D gene call, TRBD1, goes unchecked for lack of DNA. Germline V CDR1 and CDR2: DFQATT, SNEGSKA (reference sequence). The length of the CDR3 is 14 residues. The CDR3 sequence: CSARRTVPSYEQYF.

The chain has TRBV7-9 and TRBJ2-7; TCRdb designates TRBD1, a call that cannot be tested without DNA. The CDR3 has 12 amino acids. CDR1 SEHNR and CDR2 FQNEAQ come from the germline V gene (reference sequence). The CDR3 protein is CASSLSPGEQYF.

The chain has TRBV4-3 and TRBJ2-1; with no DNA, the TCRdb D assignment of TRBD1 cannot be verified. The CDR3 length is 17 residues. Germline loops: CDR1 LGHNA, CDR2 YSLEER. The CDR3 is CASSQDGAGNSYNEQFF.

The rearrangement joins TRBV5-1 to TRBJ1-1; TCRdb reports TRBD1, a call that lacks DNA to check it against. In germline, CDR1 is SGHRS, CDR2 YFSETQ. This CDR3 region has 14 residues. CDR3 sequence: CASSYREDGTEAFF.

The chain is built from TRBV7-9 and TRBJ2-7; TCRdb names TRBD2, which stays unverified in the absence of DNA. CDR1 SEHNR and CDR2 FQNEAQ come from the germline V gene (reference sequence). The CDR3 covers 14 residues. CDR3 sequence reads: CASSESGISYEQYF.

The chain employs TRBV29-1 and TRBJ2-7; with no DNA, the TCRdb D assignment of TRBD1 cannot be verified. Germline CDR1 SQVTM, CDR2 ANQGSEA. The CDR3 sequence is 13 residues long. The CDR3 sequence: CSVEQGGDYEQYF.

The chain recombines TRBV24-1 with TRBJ2-2; the TCRdb D gene call, TRBD2, has no DNA to confirm it. This CDR3 comprises 12 residues. Germline loops: CDR1 KGHDR, CDR2 SFDVKD. CDR3: CATTGGAGELFF.

J is TRBJ2-4 and V is TRBV2; the TCRdb call, TRBD1, lacks DNA for checking. The CDR3 contains 14 residues. Germline CDR1 and CDR2: SNHLY and FYNNEI. The CDR3 region is CASIPGQGANIQYF. The whole variable domain, remainder taken from reference TRBV2 and TRBJ2-4, is EPEVTQTPSHQVTQMGQEVILRCVPISNHLYFYWYRQILGQKVEFLVSFYNNEISEKSEIFDDQFSVERPDGSNFTLKIRSTKLEDSAMYFCASIPGQGANIQYFGAGTRLSVL.

The chain recombines TRBV10-2 with TRBJ2-3; as DNA is missing, the TRBD2 call by TCRdb cannot be tested. Per the germline V gene, CDR1 is WSHSY and CDR2 is SAAADI. The length of the CDR3 is 13 residues. CDR3 sequence: CASSDRAGNTQYF.